The 9 T cell receptor beta chains below all came from one sample that was sequenced in a study of blood T cell repertoires in COVID-19. Generated by immunoSEQ multiplex PCR, the TCRdb table keeps only in-frame clones and is missing some. The repertoire consists of 79,000 or so clones, with around 87% occurring once and the leading ten covering more than 0.85%. Specimen: peripheral blood. These receptors came from a human donor in a cohort sampled during active COVID-19.

This chain connects TRBV28 to TRBJ2-3, with 9 bases that match TRBD1. The CDR3 spans 14 residues. Germline V gives CDR1 MDHEN, CDR2 SYDVKM. V was clipped by 10 bases and J by 0 bases; unmatched bases: 5. The CDR3 coding sequence is TGTGCCACTGGGACAGGGCATAGCACAGATACGCAGTATTTT. Protein product: CATGTGHSTDTQYF.

This clone was detected only once. The rearrangement links TRBV6-5 to TRBJ1-1, with a tentative D call TRBD1 (6 bases). This CDR3 is built from 15 residues. Germline assignment: CDR1 MNHEY and CDR2 SVGAGI. Trimming removed 6 bases from V and 0 bases from J, with 14 bases in between. The CDR3 DNA reads as TGTGCCAGCAGCCCCCGGGGGGACATGAACACTGAAGCTTTCTTT. This gives the protein CASSPRGDMNTEAFF.

V usage is TRBV18 and J usage is TRBJ1-1, with D perhaps TRBD1 (6 bases). The CDR3 loop spans 14 amino acids. Germline CDR1 is KGHSH and CDR2 is LQKENI. V was pared by 4 bases and J by 3 bases, with 12 bases between. The CDR3 reads CASSLREGDTEAFF. The CDR3 nucleotides read TGTGCCAGCTCACTAAGGGAGGGGGACACTGAAGCTTTCTTT.

The chain uses TRBV5-1 and TRBJ2-3; 7 bases map to TRBD2. The CDR3 runs to 15 residues. Germline CDR1 and CDR2: SGHRS and YFSETQ. V lost 1 base and J lost 6; bases outside the gene matches: 8. CDR3 sequence (DNA): TGCGCCAGCAGCTTGCGGGGCGGGAGTGGGGATACGCAGTATTTT. Its protein is CASSLRGGSGDTQYF.

The chain uses TRBV6-1 and TRBJ2-1; 7 positions match TRBD1. The CDR3 runs to 14 residues. The trim removed 2 bases at V and 9 bases at J, leaving 7 bases unmatched. CDR1 and CDR2 from the germline V gene are MNHNS and SASEGT. CDR3 in amino acids: CASSELGTVLEQFF. The CDR3 bases are TGTGCCAGCAGTGAATTGGGGACAGTACTTGAGCAGTTCTTC.

The chain employs TRBV11-3 and TRBJ1-5, with 9 bases that match TRBD1. V lost 5 bases to trimming and J lost 4 bases; unmatched junction nucleotides: 15. The germline V gene has CDR1 SGHNT and CDR2 YENEEA. The CDR3 extends over 18 amino acids. The CDR3 region is CASSTERWTGVKNQPQHF. The DNA of the CDR3 is TGTGCCAGCAGCACTGAACGGTGGACAGGGGTGAAGAATCAGCCCCAGCATTTT.

The J gene is TRBJ1-1, the V gene TRBV19, with 8 positions matching TRBD1. Trimming removed 9 bases from V and 1 base from J; junction bases left unmatched: 19. This CDR3 has 18 residues. Germline V gene sequence: CDR1 LNHDA, CDR2 SQIVND (reference sequence). CDR3 in amino acids: CASLQDTGTGGGNTEAFF. The CDR3 nucleotides read TGTGCCAGCCTCCAAGATACCGGGACAGGCGGGGGGAACACTGAAGCTTTCTTT.

The rearrangement links TRBV14 to TRBJ2-5; 9 nucleotides line up with TRBD2. The CDR3 totals 15 residues. Germline-derived CDR1 and CDR2 are SGHDN and FVKESK. J gave up 5 bases and V 4 bases, and 8 bases lay outside the gene matches. The DNA of the CDR3 is TGTGCCAGCAGCCCACCAGCGGGAGGTGGGGAGACCCAGTACTTC. Translation gives CASSPPAGGGETQYF.

This clone turned up a few times. This chain uses TRBV7-9 with TRBJ2-7, with 7 bases that match TRBD2. Germline V gene sequence: CDR1 SEHNR, CDR2 FQNEAQ (reference sequence). The CDR3 consists of 13 residues. J was trimmed by 6 bases and V by 1 base; bases with no gene match: 3. The CDR3 region has the DNA TGTGCCAGCAGCTTAGGGGGGAGGGGCGAGCAGTACTTC. Translated, it gives CASSLGGRGEQYF.